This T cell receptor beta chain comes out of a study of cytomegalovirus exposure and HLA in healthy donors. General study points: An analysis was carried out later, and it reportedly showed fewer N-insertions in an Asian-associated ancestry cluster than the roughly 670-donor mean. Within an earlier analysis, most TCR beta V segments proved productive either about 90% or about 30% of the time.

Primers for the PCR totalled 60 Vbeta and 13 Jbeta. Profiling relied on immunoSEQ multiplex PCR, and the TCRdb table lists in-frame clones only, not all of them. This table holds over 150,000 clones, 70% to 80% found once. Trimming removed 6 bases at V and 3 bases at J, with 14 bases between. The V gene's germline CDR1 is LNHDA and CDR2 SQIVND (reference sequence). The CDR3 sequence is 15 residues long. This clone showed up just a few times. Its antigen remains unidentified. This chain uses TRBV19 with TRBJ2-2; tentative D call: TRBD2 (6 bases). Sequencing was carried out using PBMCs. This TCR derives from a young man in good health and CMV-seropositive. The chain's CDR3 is CASRRFREDTGELFF. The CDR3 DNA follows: TGTGCCAGTAGAAGGTTCAGGGAGGACACCGGGGAGCTGTTTTTT.